This T cell receptor beta chain comes out of a study of blood T cells in healthy people across ages. Points from the study as a whole: Diversity estimates drawn from one million T cells were deemed underestimates.

This clonotype was observed a handful of times. The target antigen is unknown. The CDR3 runs to 13 residues. Per germline, CDR1 DFQATT and CDR2 SNEGSKA (reference sequence). With 3 bases removed from V and 0 bases from J, the gap between germline ends came to 8 bases. They isolated at least 7 million PBMCs from each sample. For the second PCR, which ran for roughly 7 to 11 cycles, a sample-barcoded 5' primer and a J-beta primer mix were used. The authors tagged each cDNA molecule using a template-switch adaptor with 12 random nucleotides. TCRdb recomputed calls from the 5' RACE reads with MiXCR, one row per CDR3 protein. The sample yields about 1,600,000 distinct CDR3 sequences, approximately 42% seen once.

The receptor was isolated from a woman aged 18-29 years in good health. The sequenced material came from blood. The V and J genes are TRBV20-1 and TRBJ2-5, with D uncertain. The CDR3 loop is CSASWQNQETQYF. The CDR3 nucleotides read TGCAGTGCTAGTTGGCAGAACCAAGAGACCCAGTACTTC.